This T cell receptor beta chain was captured in a study of control samples from healthy donors and cancer patients. Libraries were prepared by immunoSEQ multiplex PCR; TCRdb keeps only in-frame clonotypes and omits some of them. The data contain about 140,000 clones, 91% of them singletons. This clone has a handful of counts. Trimming removed 3 bases at V and 3 bases at J, with 14 bases between. Germline CDR1 reads SNHLY; CDR2 reads FYNNEI. The CDR3 consists of 16 residues. This receptor was identified in a young man in good health. The chain carries TRBV2 and TRBJ1-4; TRBD1 might be the D (6 bases). Sequenced sample: blood. The CDR3 region has the DNA TGTGCCAGCAGTGATCGGGGGGCGGGAGCTAATGAAAAACTGTTTTTT. Translating gives CASSDRGAGANEKLFF.